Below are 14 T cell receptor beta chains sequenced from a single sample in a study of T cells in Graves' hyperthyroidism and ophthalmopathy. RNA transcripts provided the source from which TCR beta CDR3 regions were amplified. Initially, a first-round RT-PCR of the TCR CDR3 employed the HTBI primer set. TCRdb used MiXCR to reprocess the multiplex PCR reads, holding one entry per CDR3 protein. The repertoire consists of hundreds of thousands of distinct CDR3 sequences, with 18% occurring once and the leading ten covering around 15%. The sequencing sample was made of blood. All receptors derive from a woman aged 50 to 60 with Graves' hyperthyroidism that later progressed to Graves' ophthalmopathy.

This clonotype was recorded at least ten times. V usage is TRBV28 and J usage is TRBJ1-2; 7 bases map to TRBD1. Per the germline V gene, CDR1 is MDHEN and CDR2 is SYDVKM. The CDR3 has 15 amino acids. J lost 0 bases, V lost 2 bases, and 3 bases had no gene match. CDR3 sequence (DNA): TGTGCCAGCAGTTTACCGACAGGGACTAACTATGGCTACACCTTC. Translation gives CASSLPTGTNYGYTF.

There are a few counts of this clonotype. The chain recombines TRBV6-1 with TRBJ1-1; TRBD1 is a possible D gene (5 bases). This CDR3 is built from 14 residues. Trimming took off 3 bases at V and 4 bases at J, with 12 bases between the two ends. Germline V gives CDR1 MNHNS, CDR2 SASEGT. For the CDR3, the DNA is TGTGCCAGCAGTGACAGGGTTGTAGGCACTGAAGCTTTCTTT. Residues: CASSDRVVGTEAFF.

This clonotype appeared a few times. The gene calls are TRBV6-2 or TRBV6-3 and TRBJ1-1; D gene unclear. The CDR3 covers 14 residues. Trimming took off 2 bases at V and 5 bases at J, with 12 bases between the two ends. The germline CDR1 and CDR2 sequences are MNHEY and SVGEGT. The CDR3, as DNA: TGTGCCAGCAGTTACCTCGGTGGAGAGACTGAAGCTTTCTTT. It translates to CASSYLGGETEAFF.

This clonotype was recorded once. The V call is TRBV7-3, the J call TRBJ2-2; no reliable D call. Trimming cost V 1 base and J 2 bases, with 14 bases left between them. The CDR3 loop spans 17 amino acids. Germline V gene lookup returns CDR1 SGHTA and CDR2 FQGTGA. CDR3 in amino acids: CASSLKAAGKNTGELFF. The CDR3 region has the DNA TGTGCCAGCAGCTTAAAGGCGGCAGGAAAAAACACCGGGGAGCTGTTTTTT.

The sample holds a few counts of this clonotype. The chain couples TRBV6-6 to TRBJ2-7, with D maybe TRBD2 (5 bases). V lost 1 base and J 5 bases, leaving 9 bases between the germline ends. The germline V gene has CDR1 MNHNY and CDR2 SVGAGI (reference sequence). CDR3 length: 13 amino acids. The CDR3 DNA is TGTGCCAGCAGTTACTGGCGGGCGGACGAGCAGTACTTC. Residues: CASSYWRADEQYF.

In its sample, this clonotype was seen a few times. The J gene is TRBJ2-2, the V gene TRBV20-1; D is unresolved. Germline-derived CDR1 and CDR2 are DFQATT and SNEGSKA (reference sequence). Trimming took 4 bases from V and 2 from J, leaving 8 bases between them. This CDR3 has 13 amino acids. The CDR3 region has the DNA TGCAGTGCTAACCGGGCCAACACCGGGGAGCTGTTTTTT. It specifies CSANRANTGELFF.

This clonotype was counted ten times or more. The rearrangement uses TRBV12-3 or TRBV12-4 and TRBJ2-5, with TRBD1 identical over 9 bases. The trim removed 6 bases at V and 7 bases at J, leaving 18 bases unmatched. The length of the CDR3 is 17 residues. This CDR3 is CASRPGSVTGGFGTQYF. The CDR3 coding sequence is TGTGCCAGCAGACCGGGTTCCGTAACAGGGGGCTTTGGGACCCAGTACTTC.

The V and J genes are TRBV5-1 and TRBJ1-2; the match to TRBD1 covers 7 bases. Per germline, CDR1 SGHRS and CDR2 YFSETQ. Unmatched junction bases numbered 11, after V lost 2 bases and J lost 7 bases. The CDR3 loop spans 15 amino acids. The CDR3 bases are TGCGCCAGCAGCTTCCCCTCAGGGGGAAGGGGTGGCTACACCTTC. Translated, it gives CASSFPSGGRGGYTF. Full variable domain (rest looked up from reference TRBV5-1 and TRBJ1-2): KAGVTQTPRYLIKTRGQQVTLSCSPISGHRSVSWYQQTPGQGLQFLFEYFSETQRNKGNFPGRFSGRQFSNSRSEMNVSTLELGDSALYLCASSFPSGGRGGYTFGSGTRLTVV.

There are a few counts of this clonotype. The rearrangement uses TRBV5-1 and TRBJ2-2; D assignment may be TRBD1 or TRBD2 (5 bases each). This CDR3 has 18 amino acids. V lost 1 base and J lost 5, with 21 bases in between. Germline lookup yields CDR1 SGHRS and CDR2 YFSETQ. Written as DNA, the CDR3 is TGCGCCAGCAGCTTGCTCGGGGCGCCATCCGAGATTACCGGGGAGCTGTTTTTT. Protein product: CASSLLGAPSEITGELFF.

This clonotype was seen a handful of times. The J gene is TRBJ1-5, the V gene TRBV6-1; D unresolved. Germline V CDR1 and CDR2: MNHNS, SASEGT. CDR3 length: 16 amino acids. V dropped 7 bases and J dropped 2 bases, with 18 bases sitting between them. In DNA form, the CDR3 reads TGTGCCAGCAACGAAGCCGAGTGGGTTGGCAATCAGCCCCAGCATTTT. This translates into CASNEAEWVGNQPQHF.

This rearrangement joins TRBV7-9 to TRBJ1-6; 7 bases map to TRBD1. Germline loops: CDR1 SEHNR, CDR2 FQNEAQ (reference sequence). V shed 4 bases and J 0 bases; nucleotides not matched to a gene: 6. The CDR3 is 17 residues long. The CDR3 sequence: CASSSDRATSYNSPLHF. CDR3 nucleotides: TGTGCCAGCAGCTCAGACAGGGCGACCTCCTATAATTCACCCCTCCACTTT. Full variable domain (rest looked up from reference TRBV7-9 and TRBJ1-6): DTGVSQNPRHKITKRGQNVTFRCDPISEHNRLYWYRQTLGQGPEFLTYFQNEAQLEKSRLLSDRFSAERPKGSFSTLEIQRTEQGDSAMYLCASSSDRATSYNSPLHFGNGTRLTVT.

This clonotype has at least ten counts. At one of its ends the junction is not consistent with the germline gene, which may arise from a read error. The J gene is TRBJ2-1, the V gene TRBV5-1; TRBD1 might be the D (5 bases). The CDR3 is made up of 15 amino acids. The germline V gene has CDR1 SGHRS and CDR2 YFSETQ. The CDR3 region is CASSLEQGSYNEQFF. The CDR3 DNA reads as TGTGCCAGCAGCTTAGAGCAGGGTTCCTACAATGAGCAGTTCTTC.

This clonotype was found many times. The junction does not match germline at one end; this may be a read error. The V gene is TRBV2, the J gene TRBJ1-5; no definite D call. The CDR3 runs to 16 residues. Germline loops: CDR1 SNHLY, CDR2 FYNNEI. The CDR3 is CASTEGSGTSGQPQHF. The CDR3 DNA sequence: TGTGCCAGCACTGAAGGTTCAGGAACTAGCGGTCAGCCCCAGCATTTT.

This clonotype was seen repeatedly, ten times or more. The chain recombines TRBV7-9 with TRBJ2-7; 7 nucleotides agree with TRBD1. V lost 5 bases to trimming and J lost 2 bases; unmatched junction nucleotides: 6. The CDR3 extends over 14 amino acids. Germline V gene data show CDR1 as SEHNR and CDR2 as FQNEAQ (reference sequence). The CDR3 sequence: CASSISGGTYEQYF. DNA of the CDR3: TGTGCCAGCAGCATATCAGGGGGAACCTACGAGCAGTACTTC.